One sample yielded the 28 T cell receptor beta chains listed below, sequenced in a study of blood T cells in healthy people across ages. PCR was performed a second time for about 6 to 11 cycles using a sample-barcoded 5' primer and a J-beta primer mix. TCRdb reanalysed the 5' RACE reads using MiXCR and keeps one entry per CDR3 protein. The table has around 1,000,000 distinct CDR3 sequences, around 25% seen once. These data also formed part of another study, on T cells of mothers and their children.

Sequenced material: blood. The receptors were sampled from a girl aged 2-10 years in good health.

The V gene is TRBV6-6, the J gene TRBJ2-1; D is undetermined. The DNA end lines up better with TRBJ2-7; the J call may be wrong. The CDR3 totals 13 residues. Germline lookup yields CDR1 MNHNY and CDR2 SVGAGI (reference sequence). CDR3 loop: CASSHDVKYEQYF. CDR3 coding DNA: TGTGCCAGCAGCCACGACGTCAAATACGAGCAGTACTTC.

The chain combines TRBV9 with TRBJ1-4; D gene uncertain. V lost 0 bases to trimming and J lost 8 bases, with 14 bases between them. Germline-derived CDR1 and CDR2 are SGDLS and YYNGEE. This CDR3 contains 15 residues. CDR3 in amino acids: CASSVDSGFGEKLFF. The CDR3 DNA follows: TGTGCCAGCAGCGTAGATTCAGGCTTTGGGGAAAAACTGTTTTTT.

The CDR3 loop is CASSSERQVNSPLHF. In DNA, the CDR3 is TGCGCCAGCAGCTCAGAAAGACAGGTTAATTCACCCCTCCACTTT. This chain links TRBV4-3 with TRBJ1-6; D might be TRBD1 (6 bases). The CDR3 spans 15 residues. V shed 5 bases and J shed 6 bases, with 14 bases lying between them. CDR1 and CDR2 (germline): LGHNA, YSLEER.

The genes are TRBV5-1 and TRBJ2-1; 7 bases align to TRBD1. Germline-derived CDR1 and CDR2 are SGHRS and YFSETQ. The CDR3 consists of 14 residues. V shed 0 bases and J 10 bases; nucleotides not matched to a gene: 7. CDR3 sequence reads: CASSLGQGPREQFF. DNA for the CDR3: TGCGCCAGCAGCTTGGGACAGGGACCTAGGGAGCAGTTCTTC. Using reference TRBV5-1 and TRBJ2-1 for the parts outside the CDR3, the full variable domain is KAGVTQTPRYLIKTRGQQVTLSCSPISGHRSVSWYQQTPGQGLQFLFEYFSETQRNKGNFPGRFSGRQFSNSRSEMNVSTLELGDSALYLCASSLGQGPREQFFGPGTRLTVL.

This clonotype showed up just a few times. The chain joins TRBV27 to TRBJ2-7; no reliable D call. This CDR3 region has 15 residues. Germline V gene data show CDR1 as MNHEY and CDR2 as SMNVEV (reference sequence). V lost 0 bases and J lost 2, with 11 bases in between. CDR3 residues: CASSLSPGLAYEQYF. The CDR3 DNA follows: TGTGCCAGCAGTTTATCCCCCGGGTTAGCCTACGAGCAGTACTTC.

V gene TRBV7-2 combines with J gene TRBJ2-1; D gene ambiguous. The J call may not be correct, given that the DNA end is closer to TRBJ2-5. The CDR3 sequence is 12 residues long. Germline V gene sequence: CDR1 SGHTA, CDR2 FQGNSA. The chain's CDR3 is CASSLGSRTQYF. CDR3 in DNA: TGTGCCAGCAGCTTAGGCAGCCGGACCCAGTACTTC.

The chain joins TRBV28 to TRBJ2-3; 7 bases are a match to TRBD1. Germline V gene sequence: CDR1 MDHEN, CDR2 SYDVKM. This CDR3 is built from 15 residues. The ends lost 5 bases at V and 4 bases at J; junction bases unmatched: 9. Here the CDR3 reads CASSLDRPSADTQYF. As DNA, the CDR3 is TGTGCCAGCAGTCTGGACAGGCCGTCAGCAGATACGCAGTATTTT.

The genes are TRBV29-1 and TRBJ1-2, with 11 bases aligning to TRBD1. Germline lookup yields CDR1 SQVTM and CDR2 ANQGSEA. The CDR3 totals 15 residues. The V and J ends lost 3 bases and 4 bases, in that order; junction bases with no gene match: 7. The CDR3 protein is CSVEGGQGVGYGYTF. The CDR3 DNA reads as TGCAGCGTTGAGGGGGGACAGGGGGTTGGCTATGGCTACACCTTC.

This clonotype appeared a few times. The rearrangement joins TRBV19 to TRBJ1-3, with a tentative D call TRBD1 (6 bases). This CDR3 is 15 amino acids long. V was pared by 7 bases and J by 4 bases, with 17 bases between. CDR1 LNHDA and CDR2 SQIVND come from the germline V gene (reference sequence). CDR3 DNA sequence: TGTGCCAGTAATGATGATTGGGGGCCAGGAAACACCATATATTTT. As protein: CASNDDWGPGNTIYF.

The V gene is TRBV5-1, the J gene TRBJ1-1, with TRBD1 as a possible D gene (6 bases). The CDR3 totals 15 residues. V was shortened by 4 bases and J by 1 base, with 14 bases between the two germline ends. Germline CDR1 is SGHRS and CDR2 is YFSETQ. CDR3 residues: CASSPGQNGNTEAFF. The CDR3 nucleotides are TGCGCCAGCAGCCCTGGACAGAATGGGAACACTGAAGCTTTCTTT.

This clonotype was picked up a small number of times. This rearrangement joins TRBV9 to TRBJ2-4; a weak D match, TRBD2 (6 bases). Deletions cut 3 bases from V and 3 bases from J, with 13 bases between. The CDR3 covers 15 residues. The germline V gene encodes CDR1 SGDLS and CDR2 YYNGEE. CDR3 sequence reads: CASSGGDFGKNIQYF. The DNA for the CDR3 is TGTGCCAGCAGCGGAGGGGACTTCGGCAAAAACATTCAGTACTTC.

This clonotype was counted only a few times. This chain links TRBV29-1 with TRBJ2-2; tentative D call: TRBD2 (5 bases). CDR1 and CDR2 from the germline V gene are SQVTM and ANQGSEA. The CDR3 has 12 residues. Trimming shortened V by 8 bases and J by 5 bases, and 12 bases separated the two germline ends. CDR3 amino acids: CSCISGTGELFF. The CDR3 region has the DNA TGCAGCTGTATATCGGGGACCGGGGAGCTGTTTTTT.

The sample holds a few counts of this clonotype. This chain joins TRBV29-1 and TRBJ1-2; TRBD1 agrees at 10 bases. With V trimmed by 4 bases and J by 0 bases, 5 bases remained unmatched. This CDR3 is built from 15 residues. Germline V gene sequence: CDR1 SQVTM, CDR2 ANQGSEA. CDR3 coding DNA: TGCAGCGTTGCCGGGACAGGGGATTCTAACTATGGCTACACCTTC. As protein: CSVAGTGDSNYGYTF.

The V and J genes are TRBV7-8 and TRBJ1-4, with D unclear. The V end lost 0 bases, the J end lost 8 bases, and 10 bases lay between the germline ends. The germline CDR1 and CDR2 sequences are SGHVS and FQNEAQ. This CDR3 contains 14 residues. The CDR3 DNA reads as TGTGCCAGCAGCTTAGCGCGGGAGGGAGAAAAACTGTTTTTT. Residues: CASSLAREGEKLFF.

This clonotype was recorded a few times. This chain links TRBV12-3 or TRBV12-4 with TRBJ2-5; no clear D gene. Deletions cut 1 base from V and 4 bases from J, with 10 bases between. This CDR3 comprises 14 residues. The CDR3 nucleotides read TGTGCCAGCAGTTTAGACCTTGACGGAGAGACCCAGTACTTC. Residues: CASSLDLDGETQYF.

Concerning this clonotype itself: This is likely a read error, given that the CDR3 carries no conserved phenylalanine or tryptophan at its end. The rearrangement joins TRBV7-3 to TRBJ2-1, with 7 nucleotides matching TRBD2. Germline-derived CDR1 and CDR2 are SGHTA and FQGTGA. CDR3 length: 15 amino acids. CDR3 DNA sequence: TGTGCCAGCGGCTTAACTTCCGGGGGGATGGATGAGCAGTTCCTC. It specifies CASGLTSGGMDEQFL.

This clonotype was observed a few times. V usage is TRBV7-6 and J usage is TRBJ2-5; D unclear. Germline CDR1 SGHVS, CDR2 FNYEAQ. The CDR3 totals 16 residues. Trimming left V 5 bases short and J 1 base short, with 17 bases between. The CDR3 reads CASSPLWARPQETQYF. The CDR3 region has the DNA TGTGCCAGCAGCCCCCTTTGGGCCCGCCCCCAAGAGACCCAGTACTTC.

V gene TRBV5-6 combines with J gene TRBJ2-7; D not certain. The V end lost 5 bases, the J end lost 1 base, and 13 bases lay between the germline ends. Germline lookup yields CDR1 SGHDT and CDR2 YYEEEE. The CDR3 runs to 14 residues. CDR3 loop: CASRTGLSSYEQYF. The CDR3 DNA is TGTGCCAGCAGGACGGGCCTGAGTTCCTACGAGCAGTACTTC.

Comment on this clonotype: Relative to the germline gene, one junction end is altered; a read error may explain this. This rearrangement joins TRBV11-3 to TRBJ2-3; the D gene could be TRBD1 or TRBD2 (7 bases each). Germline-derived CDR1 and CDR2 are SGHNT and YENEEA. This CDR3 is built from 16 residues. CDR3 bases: TGCGCCAGCAGCTTAGAGCATCTACAGGGGAGGGGTACGCAGTATTTT. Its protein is CASSLEHLQGRGTQYF. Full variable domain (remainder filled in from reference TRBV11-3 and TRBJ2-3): EAGVVQSPRYKIIEKKQPVAFWCNPISGHNTLYWYLQNLGQGPELLIRYENEEAVDDSQLPKDRFSAERLKGVDSTLKIQPAELGDSAVYLCASSLEHLQGRGTQYFGPGTRLTVL.

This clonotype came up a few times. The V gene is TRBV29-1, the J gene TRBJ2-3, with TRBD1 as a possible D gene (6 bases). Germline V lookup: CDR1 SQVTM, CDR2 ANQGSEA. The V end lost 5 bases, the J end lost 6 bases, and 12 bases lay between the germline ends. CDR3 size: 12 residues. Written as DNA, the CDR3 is TGCAGCGTTACCACTGGGGGCGATACGCAGTATTTT. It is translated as CSVTTGGDTQYF.

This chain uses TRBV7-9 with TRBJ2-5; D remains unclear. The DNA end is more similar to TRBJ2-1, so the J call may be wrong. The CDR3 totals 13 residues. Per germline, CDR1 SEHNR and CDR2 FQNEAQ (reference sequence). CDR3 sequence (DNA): TGTGCCAGCAGCTTAGTCCGTCTCGAGAAGCAGTTCTTC. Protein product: CASSLVRLEKQFF.

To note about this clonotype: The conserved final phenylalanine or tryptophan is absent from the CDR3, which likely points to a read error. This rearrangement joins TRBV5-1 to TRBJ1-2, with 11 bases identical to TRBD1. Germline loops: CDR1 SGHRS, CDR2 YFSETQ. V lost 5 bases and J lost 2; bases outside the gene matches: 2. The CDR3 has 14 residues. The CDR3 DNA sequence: TGCGCCAGCAGTGGGACAGGGGGAAACTATGGCTACACCATC. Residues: CASSGTGGNYGYTI.

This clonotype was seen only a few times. CDR3 coding DNA: TGTGCCAGCAGTTTTTCCCCTAGTGGGGGGAGAGGCTACACCTTC. As protein: CASSFSPSGGRGYTF. The chain uses TRBV7-2 and TRBJ1-2; the D gene is possibly TRBD1 (5 bases). The germline V gene has CDR1 SGHTA and CDR2 FQGNSA. Deletions cut 6 bases from V and 8 bases from J, with 22 bases between. This CDR3 is 15 amino acids long.

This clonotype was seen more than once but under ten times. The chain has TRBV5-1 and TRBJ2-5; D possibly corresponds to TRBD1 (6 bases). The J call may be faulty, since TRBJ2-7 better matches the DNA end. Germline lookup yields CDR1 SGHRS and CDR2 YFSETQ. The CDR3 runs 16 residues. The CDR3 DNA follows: TGCGCCAGCAGCTCCCCAGAGGACAGACTTGCCTACGAGCAGTACTTC. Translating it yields CASSSPEDRLAYEQYF.

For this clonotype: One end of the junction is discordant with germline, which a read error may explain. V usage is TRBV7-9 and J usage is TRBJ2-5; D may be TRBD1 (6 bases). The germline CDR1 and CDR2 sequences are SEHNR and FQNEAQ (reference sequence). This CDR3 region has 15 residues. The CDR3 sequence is CASSRTVWGQETRYF. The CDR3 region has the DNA TGTGCCAGCAGCAGGACTGTCTGGGGACAAGAGACCCGGTACTTC.

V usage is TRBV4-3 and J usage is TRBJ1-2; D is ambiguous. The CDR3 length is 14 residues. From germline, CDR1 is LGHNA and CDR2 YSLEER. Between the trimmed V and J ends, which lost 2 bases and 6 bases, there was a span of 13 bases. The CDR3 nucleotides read TGCGCCAGCAGCCAAACGACTTTTGAGGATGGCTACACCTTC. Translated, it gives CASSQTTFEDGYTF.

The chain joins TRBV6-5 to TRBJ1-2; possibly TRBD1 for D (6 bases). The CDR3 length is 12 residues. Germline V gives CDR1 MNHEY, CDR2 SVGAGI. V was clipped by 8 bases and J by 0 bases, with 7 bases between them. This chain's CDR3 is CASRTANYGYTF. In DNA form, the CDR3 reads TGTGCCAGCCGGACAGCTAACTATGGCTACACCTTC.

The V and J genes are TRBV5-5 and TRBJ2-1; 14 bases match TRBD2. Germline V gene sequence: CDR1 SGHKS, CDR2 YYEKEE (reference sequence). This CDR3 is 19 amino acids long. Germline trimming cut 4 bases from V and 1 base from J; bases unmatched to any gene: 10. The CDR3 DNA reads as TGTGCCAGCAGCCGGGCTGGACTAGCGGGGGGACTATCCTACAATGAGCAGTTCTTC. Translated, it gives CASSRAGLAGGLSYNEQFF.